Listed below are T cell receptor beta chains from one sample, sequenced in a study of tumor-infiltrating lymphocytes in localized non-small cell lung cancer. Sequencing used immunoSEQ multiplex PCR; TCRdb keeps in-frame clones, though not all of them. The sample gives about 24,000 clones, roughly three fifths of which show up once; under 6% is in the top ten. Material: lung tumor tissue. These receptors all come from a human donor with non-small cell lung cancer. Each CDR3 is given with its conserved first and last residue. D genes are given only for firm matches. Only some rows state a clone size, as once, few, many or a class for expanded clones.

V gene	clone size	D gene	J gene	CDR3 DNA	CDR3 protein
TRBV7-8	.	.	TRBJ2-7	TGTGCCAGCAGCTTAGACAGTTCGTACGAGCAGTACTTC	CASSLDSSYEQYF
TRBV7-8	.	.	TRBJ2-5	TGTGCCAGCAGCTTGGGGGTCCAACGGGGAGAGACCCAGTACTTC	CASSLGVQRGETQYF
TRBV5-1	once	.	TRBJ1-4	TGCGCCAGCAGCTCAGGGTTACAGGAAAAACTGTTTTTT	CASSSGLQEKLFF
TRBV25-1	.	TRBD2	TRBJ2-3	TGTGCCAGCAGTGAATTGGAGCGGGAGCTCTACGCAGATACGCAGTATTTT	CASSELERELYADTQYF
TRBV6-5	.	.	TRBJ1-3	TGTGCCAGCAGTTACTCTAGAAGCTCTGGAAACACCATATATTTT	CASSYSRSSGNTIYF
TRBV4-1	.	.	TRBJ1-1	TGCGCCAGCAGCCACCGGGCGAGCTTTATGGGACGGATGAACACTGAAGCTTTCTTT	CASSHRASFMGRMNTEAFF
TRBV6-1	.	.	TRBJ1-1	TGTGCATGCACCATACCGCCGAACACTGAAGCTTTCTTT	CACTIPPNTEAFF
TRBV9	.	TRBD1	TRBJ2-1	TGTGCCAGCAGCGTAGGAGGGACAGGGATGAGAGAGCAGTTCTTC	CASSVGGTGMREQFF
TRBV19	few	.	TRBJ2-7	TGTGCCAGTAGTATAGAAGGGCAAGGCTACGAGCAGTACTTC	CASSIEGQGYEQYF
TRBV18	.	.	TRBJ2-5	TGTGCCAGCTCACCACAAAGGGTTGGAGATCAAGAGACCCAGTACTTC	CASSPQRVGDQETQYF
TRBV6-5	few	.	TRBJ1-1	TGTGCCAGCAGTTCCAGGGGTCGGGGCACTGAAGCTTTCTTT	CASSSRGRGTEAFF
TRBV9	.	TRBD1	TRBJ1-2	TGTGCCAGCAGCGTAGCTACAGGGGGATTCTATGGCTACACCTTC	CASSVATGGFYGYTF
TRBV5-1	.	TRBD1	TRBJ1-1	TGCGCCAGCAGCTTAAACCGGGACAGGGGGCGAATGAGCACTGAAGCTTTCTTT	CASSLNRDRGRMSTEAFF
TRBV7-9	.	.	TRBJ2-7	TGTGCCAGCAGCTTACAGGACAGTTTGATATACGAGCAGTACTTC	CASSLQDSLIYEQYF
TRBV7-3	.	.	TRBJ2-1	TGTGCCAGCAGCTCCGGGGACTCGAGACAGTTCTTC	CASSSGDSRQFF
TRBV5-5	.	TRBD1	TRBJ1-2	TGTGCCAGCAGCTTGGGATATGGCGGGACAGGCAGTAACTATGGCTACACCTTC	CASSLGYGGTGSNYGYTF
TRBV6-1	.	.	TRBJ2-1	TGTGCCAGCAGCTTAGCGGTGTACAATGAGCAGTTCTTC	CASSLAVYNEQFF
TRBV5-6	.	.	TRBJ2-5	TGTGCCAGCAGCTGGGGGGTGGGTTATGAGACCCAGTACTTC	CASSWGVGYETQYF
TRBV27	few	TRBD2	TRBJ2-1	TGTGCCAGCAGCTTGGGGACTAGCGGGAGTAAGCAGTTCTTC	CASSLGTSGSKQFF
TRBV30	.	.	TRBJ1-1	TGTGCCTGGACCAGGGACGGGCGGGGGACTGAAGCTTTCTTT	CAWTRDGRGTEAFF
TRBV11-2	once	.	TRBJ2-3	TGTGCCAGCAGCTTAGATTTAGGGTACACAGATACGCAGTATTTT	CASSLDLGYTDTQYF
TRBV6-5	medium-sized	.	TRBJ2-5	TGTGCCAGCCGGTCACCCTCGAGGACCGGAGAGACCCAGTACTTC	CASRSPSRTGETQYF
TRBV5-1	.	.	TRBJ2-3	TGCGCCAGCAGCTTGGGCTTTTTCGGAGACACAGATACGCAGTATTTT	CASSLGFFGDTDTQYF
TRBV6-1	.	.	TRBJ1-2	TGTGCCAGCAGTGCCCGAAGTTGGGACGGCTACACCTTC	CASSARSWDGYTF
TRBV5-1	.	.	TRBJ1-4	TGCGCCAGCAGCTTGGTGACCCCCTCAGGGACGAATGAAAAACTGTTTTTT	CASSLVTPSGTNEKLFF
TRBV11-2	few	TRBD2	TRBJ2-7	TGTGCCAGCAGCACGCGGATCACTAGCGGGAGATATCCCACCTACGAGCAGTACTTC	CASSTRITSGRYPTYEQYF
TRBV7-9	medium-sized	.	TRBJ1-3	TGTGCCAGCACCACTTCGAATGCGGACACCATATATTTT	CASTTSNADTIYF
TRBV4-1	.	.	TRBJ1-2	TGCGCCAGCAGCCAAGATATTCAGGGGCGGTACTATGGCTACACCTTC	CASSQDIQGRYYGYTF
TRBV5-1	.	TRBD1	TRBJ2-1	TGCGCCAGCCGCCCGACCGGGACAGGTGACTACAATGAGCAGTTCTTC	CASRPTGTGDYNEQFF
TRBV18	.	TRBD2	TRBJ2-7	TGTGCCAGCTCCCAAACTAGCGGGAGTACCTACGAGCAGTACTTC	CASSQTSGSTYEQYF
TRBV19	few	TRBD2	TRBJ2-1	TGTGCCAGTAGTCCCGGACTAGCCAATGAGCAGTTCTTC	CASSPGLANEQFF
TRBV6-1	.	.	TRBJ2-3	TGTGCCATAAGAGACGTTCGGGATACGCAGTATTTT	CAIRDVRDTQYF
TRBV28	once	.	TRBJ2-7	TGTGCCAGCAGTTTAGGCGGGACCCCGCCCGAGCAGTACTTC	CASSLGGTPPEQYF
TRBV11-2	.	.	TRBJ1-1	TGTGCCAGCAGCTTCAACGTGAGGGGCACTGAAGCTTTCTTT	CASSFNVRGTEAFF
TRBV6-1	medium-sized	.	TRBJ1-1	TGTGCCAGCAGTGAAGAATCGGGGTATGGGAGTGAAGCTTTCTTT	CASSEESGYGSEAFF
TRBV5-6	.	.	TRBJ2-7	TGTGCCAGCATTCGGCTCGGGCTGGACGAGCAGTACTTC	CASIRLGLDEQYF
TRBV13	.	.	TRBJ2-3	TGTGCCAGCACCTCAACACGGACTACCTCAGATACGCAGTATTTT	CASTSTRTTSDTQYF
TRBV10-2	few	.	TRBJ1-1	TGCGCCAGCAGTGAGTTTGGGGGGAGGACGGGTGAAGCTTTCTTT	CASSEFGGRTGEAFF
TRBV18	few	.	TRBJ1-4	TGTGCCAGCTCACCAGGGCCGGAGAATGAAAAACTGTTTTTT	CASSPGPENEKLFF
TRBV9	few	TRBD2	TRBJ2-2	TGTGCCAGCAGCGTAAGGACTAGCGGGAGAAATGGGGAGCTGTTTTTT	CASSVRTSGRNGELFF
TRBV6-1	.	.	TRBJ1-4	TGTGCCAGCGGTAGACGGTTAGAAAAACTGTTTTTT	CASGRRLEKLFF
TRBV6-6	.	TRBD2	TRBJ2-1	TGTGCCAGCAGTAAGACTAGCGGAGGCTCCTACAATGAGCAGTTCTTC	CASSKTSGGSYNEQFF
TRBV4-1	.	TRBD2	TRBJ2-5	TGCGCCAGCAGCCCCCGCCGGGCGGGAGGAGAGACCCAGTACTTC	CASSPRRAGGETQYF
TRBV7-2	few	TRBD1	TRBJ2-1	TGTGCCAGCAGCTTACAGACAGGGCCCTACAATGAGCAGTTCTTC	CASSLQTGPYNEQFF
TRBV6-7	once	TRBD2	TRBJ2-7	TGTGCCAGCAGGCGAGCGGGACCCAATCAGGGCGAGCAGTACTTC	CASRRAGPNQGEQYF
TRBV5-5	.	.	TRBJ1-2	TGTGCCAGCAGTCAGGACTCCGGTGGCTACACCTTC	CASSQDSGGYTF